The source of this TCR beta chain is a study of spatial heterogeneity in lung cancer. This clonotype is termed medium-sized. What it binds is not known. Trimming removed 8 bases from V and 2 bases from J, with 18 bases in between. Germline CDR1 reads SNHLY; CDR2 reads FYNNEI. This CDR3 spans 15 amino acids. Time point defined: sample taken at primary tumor resection. Whole RNA from tumor, nontumor lung or frozen PBMC was sequenced unsorted. A distinct unique molecular identifier was carried by each TCR cDNA molecule. TCRdb re-derived calls from the 5' RACE reads in MiXCR, one entry per CDR3 protein. The table records some 8,000 distinct CDR3 sequences, roughly 5.4% of them present only once. Study-wide results and limits: The appearance of ubiquitous expanded tumor TCRs in blood was greater at resection than follow-up.

The sequence was obtained from a male donor with early-stage non-small cell lung cancer. The chain couples TRBV2 to TRBJ2-5; D is unresolved. Sequencing used PBMCs, obtained at surgery. The CDR3 sequence is CASHNRASAQETQYF. The CDR3 coding sequence is TGTGCCAGCCACAATCGTGCCTCGGCACAAGAGACCCAGTACTTC.